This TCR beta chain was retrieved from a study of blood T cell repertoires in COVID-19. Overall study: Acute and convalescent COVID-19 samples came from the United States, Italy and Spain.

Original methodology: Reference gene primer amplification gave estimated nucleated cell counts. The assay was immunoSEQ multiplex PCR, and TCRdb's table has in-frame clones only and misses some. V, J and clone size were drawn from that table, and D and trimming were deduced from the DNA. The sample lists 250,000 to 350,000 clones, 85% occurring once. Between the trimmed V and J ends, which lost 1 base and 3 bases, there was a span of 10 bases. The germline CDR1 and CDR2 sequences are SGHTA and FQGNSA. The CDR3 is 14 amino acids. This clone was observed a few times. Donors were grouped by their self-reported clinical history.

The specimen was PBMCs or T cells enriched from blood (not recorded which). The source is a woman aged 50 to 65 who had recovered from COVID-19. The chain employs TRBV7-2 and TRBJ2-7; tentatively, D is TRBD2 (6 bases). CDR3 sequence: CASSLGSGYYEQYF. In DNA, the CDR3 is TGTGCCAGCAGCTTAGGTAGCGGTTACTACGAGCAGTACTTC.